This T cell receptor (beta chain) is drawn from a study of T cell changes during pregnancy in multiple sclerosis. Method: immunoSEQ multiplex PCR; TCRdb's copy keeps in-frame clones and lacks some. The table has under 50,000 clones, about 92% seen once. A word on this clone: The junction differs from germline at one of its ends, possibly a read error.

This clonotype was sampled from a female donor with multiple sclerosis, enrolled in a pregnancy study. Sequencing used CD8+ T cells from peripheral blood mononuclear cells, obtained in the third trimester of pregnancy.

DNA of the CDR3: TGTGCCAGCAGTTTCTCACAGGGGGCCCCAAGCAACTTC. Translating it yields CASSFSQGAPSNF. J is TRBJ2-4 and V is TRBV27; 9 nucleotides line up with TRBD1. CDR1 and CDR2 (germline): MNHEY, SMNVEV (reference sequence). There are 13 residues in the CDR3.